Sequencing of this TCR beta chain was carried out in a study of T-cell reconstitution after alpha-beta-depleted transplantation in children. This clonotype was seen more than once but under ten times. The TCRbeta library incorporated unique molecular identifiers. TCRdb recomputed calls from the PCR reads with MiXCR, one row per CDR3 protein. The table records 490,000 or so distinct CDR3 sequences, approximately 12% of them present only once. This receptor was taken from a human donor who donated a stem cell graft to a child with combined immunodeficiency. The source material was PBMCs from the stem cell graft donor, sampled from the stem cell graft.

The CDR3 DNA reads TGTGCCAGCACTATAGCGGGGGGGCCCAATGAGCAGTTCTTC. It codes for CASTIAGGPNEQFF. This rearrangement joins TRBV6-2 or TRBV6-3 to TRBJ2-1, with 11 nucleotides matching TRBD2. The CDR3 sequence is 14 residues long. Per the germline V gene, CDR1 is MNHEY and CDR2 is SVGEGT. J was trimmed by 6 bases and V by 7 bases; bases with no gene match: 5.